This record looks at one TCR beta chain sequence and its context. Its antigen is unknown. The sample originates from a study of post-analysis software for immune sequencing data. Study-wide background: The patients showed relapsing-remitting, secondary progressive and progressive-relapsing multiple sclerosis courses. Findings and caveats of the study: The five TRBV segments detected at higher frequency in patients than in controls included TRBV5-6, TRBV5-1 and TRBV20-1.

cDNA libraries of TCR beta carried unique molecular identifiers. Each sample of roughly 0.9 to 10 million input T cells yielded 500,000 or so cDNA molecules, so each molecule approximated one T cell. MiXCR, applied by TCRdb to the PCR reads, yields one record per CDR3 protein. Of 750,000 to 950,000 distinct CDR3 sequences in the sample, about 50% were seen once. Germline V gives CDR1 DFQATT, CDR2 SNEGSKA (reference sequence). CDR3 length equals 14 residues. Trimming at V came to 2 bases and at J to 8 bases, leaving 5 bases not matched to a gene. The source of this sequence is a girl aged 5-17 years with multiple sclerosis. Input material: blood. The chain recombines TRBV20-1 with TRBJ2-1; 11 nucleotides match TRBD2. This CDR3 reads CSARYPGLADEQFF. The DNA for the CDR3 is TGCAGTGCTAGATATCCGGGACTAGCGGATGAGCAGTTCTTC.